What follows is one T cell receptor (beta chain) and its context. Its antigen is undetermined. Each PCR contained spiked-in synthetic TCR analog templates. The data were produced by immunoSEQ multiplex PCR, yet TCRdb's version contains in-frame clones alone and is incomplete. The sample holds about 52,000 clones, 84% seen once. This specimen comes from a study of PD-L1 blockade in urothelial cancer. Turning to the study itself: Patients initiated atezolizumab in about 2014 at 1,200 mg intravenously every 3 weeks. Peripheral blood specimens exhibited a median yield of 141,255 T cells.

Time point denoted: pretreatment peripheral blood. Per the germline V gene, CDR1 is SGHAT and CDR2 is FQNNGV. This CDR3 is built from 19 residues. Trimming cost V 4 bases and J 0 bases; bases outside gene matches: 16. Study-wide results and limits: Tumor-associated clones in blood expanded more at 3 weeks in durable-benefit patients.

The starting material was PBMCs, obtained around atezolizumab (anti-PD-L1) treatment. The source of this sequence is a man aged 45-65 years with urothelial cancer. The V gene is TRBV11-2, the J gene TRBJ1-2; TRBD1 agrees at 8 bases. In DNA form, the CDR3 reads TGTGCCAGCAGCTCGATTCAAGGGACAGGCCAGAAAGCTAACTATGGCTACACCTTC. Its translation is CASSSIQGTGQKANYGYTF.